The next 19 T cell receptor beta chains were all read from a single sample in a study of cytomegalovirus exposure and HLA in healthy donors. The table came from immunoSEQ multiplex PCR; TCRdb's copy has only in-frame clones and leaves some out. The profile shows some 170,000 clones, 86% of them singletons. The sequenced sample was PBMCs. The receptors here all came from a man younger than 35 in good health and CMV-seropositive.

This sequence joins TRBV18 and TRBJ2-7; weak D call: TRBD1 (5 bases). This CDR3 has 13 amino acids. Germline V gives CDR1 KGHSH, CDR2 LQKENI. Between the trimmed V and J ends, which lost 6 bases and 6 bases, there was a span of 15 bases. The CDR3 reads CASSGDSLSEQYF. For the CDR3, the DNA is TGTGCCAGCTCTGGAGACAGTTTATCCGAGCAGTACTTC.

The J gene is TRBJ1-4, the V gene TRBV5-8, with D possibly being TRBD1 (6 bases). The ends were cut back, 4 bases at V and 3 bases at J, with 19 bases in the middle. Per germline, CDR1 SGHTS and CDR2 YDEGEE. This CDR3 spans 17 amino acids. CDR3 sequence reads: CASSTGRGTTPNEKLFF. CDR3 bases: TGTGCCAGCAGCACGGGGAGGGGGACCACCCCTAATGAAAAACTGTTTTTT.

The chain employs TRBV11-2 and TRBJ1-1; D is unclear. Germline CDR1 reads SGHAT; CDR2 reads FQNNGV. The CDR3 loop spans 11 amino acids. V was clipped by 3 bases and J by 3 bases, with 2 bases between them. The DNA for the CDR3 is TGTGCCAGCAGCTTCGACACTGAAGCTTTCTTT. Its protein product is CASSFDTEAFF.

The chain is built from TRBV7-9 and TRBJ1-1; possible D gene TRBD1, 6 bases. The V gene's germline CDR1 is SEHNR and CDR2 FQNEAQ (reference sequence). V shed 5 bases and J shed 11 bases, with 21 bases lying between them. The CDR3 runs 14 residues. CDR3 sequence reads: CASSPRGGGRRAFF. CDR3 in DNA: TGTGCCAGCAGCCCCCGAGGGGGGGGTCGACGCGCTTTCTTT. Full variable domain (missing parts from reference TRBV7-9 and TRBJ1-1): DTGVSQNPRHKITKRGQNVTFRCDPISEHNRLYWYRQTLGQGPEFLTYFQNEAQLEKSRLLSDRFSAERPKGSFSTLEIQRTEQGDSAMYLCASSPRGGGRRAFFGQGTRLTVV.

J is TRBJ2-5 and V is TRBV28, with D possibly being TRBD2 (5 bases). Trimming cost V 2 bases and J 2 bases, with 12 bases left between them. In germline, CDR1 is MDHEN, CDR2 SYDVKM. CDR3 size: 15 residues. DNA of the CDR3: TGTGCCAGCAGTTTACGGAGCGGTCTACAAGAGACCCAGTACTTC. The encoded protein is CASSLRSGLQETQYF. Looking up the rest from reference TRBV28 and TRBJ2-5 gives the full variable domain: DVKVTQSSRYLVKRTGEKVFLECVQDMDHENMFWYRQDPGLGLRLIYFSYDVKMKEKGDIPEGYSVSREKKERFSLILESASTNQTSMYLCASSLRSGLQETQYFGPGTRLLVL.

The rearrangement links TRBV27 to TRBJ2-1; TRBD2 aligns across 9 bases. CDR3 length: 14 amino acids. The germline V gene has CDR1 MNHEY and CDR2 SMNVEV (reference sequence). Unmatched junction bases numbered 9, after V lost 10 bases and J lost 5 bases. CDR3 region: CATSLAGEHNEQFF. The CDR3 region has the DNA TGTGCCACCTCCTTAGCGGGAGAACACAATGAGCAGTTCTTC.

The CDR3 here is CASSQGAGGLNEQFF. CDR3 sequence (DNA): TGCGCCAGCAGCCAAGGGGCGGGAGGGCTGAATGAGCAGTTCTTC. V and J are TRBV4-3 and TRBJ2-1, with 9 bases fitting TRBD2. There are 15 residues in the CDR3. Germline loops: CDR1 LGHNA, CDR2 YSLEER. After removal of 1 base from V and 7 bases from J, the junction contained 5 bases not matched to a gene.

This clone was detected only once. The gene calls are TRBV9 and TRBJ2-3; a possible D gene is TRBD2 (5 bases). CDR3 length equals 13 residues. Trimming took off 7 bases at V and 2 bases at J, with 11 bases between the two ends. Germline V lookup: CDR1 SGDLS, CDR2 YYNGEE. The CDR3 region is CASGWGDTDTQYF. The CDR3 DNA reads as TGTGCCAGCGGTTGGGGAGACACAGATACGCAGTATTTT.

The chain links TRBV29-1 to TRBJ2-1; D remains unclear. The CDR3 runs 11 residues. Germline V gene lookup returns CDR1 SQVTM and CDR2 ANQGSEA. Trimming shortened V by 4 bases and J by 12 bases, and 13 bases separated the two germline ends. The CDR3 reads CSVGSPLGQFF. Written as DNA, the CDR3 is TGCAGCGTTGGTTCGCCGCTAGGGCAGTTCTTC.

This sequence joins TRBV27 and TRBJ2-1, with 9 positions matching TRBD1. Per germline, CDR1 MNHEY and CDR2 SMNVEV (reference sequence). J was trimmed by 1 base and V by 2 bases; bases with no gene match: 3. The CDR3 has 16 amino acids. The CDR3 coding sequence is TGTGCCAGCAGTTTAGGAGGGACAGGGTCCTACAATGAGCAGTTCTTC. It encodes CASSLGGTGSYNEQFF.

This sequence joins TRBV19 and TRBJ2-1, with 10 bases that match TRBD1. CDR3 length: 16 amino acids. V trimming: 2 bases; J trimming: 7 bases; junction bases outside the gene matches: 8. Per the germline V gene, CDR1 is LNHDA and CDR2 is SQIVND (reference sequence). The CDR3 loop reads CASSIMDRGMRNEQFF. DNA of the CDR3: TGTGCCAGTAGTATAATGGACAGGGGGATGAGGAATGAGCAGTTCTTC.

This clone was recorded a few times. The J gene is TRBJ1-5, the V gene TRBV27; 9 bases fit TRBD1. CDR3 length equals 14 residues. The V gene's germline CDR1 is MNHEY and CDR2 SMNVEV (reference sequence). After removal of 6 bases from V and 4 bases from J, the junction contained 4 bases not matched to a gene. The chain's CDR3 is CASRGTGTNQPQHF. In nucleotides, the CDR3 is TGTGCCAGCAGAGGGACAGGGACAAATCAGCCCCAGCATTTT.

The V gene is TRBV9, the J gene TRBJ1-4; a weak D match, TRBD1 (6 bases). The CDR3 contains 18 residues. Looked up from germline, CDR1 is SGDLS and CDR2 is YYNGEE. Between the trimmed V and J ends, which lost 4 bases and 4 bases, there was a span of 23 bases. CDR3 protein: CASSHRTANPHFNEKLFF. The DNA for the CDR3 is TGTGCCAGCAGCCATAGGACAGCTAACCCCCATTTTAATGAAAAACTGTTTTTT.

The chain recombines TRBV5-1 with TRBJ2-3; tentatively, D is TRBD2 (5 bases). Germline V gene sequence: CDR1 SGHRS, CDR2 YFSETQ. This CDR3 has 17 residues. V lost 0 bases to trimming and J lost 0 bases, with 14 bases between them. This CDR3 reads CASSLDPTGSSTDTQYF. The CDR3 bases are TGCGCCAGCAGCTTGGACCCCACGGGATCTAGCACAGATACGCAGTATTTT. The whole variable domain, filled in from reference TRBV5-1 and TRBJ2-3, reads KAGVTQTPRYLIKTRGQQVTLSCSPISGHRSVSWYQQTPGQGLQFLFEYFSETQRNKGNFPGRFSGRQFSNSRSEMNVSTLELGDSALYLCASSLDPTGSSTDTQYFGPGTRLTVL.

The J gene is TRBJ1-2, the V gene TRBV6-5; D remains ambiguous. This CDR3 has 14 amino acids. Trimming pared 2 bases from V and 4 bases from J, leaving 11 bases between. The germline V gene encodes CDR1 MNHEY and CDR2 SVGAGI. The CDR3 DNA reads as TGTGCCAGCAGTTACGCGATAACCCCCTATGGCTACACCTTC. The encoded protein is CASSYAITPYGYTF.

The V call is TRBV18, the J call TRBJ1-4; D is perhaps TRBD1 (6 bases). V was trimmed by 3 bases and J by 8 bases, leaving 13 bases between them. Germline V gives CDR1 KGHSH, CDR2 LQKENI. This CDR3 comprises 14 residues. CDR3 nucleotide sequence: TGTGCCAGCTCACCGTCAGGGGCAGGGGAAAAACTGTTTTTT. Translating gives CASSPSGAGEKLFF.

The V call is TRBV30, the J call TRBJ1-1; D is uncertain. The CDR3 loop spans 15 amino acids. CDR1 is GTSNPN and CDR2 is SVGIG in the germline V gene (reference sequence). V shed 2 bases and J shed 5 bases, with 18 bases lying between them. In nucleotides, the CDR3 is TGTGCCTGGAGTATGGGAGGCGGAGAAGGGACTGAAGCTTTCTTT. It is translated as CAWSMGGGEGTEAFF.

This CDR3 reads CASSDTRVYGYTF. CDR3 DNA: TGTGCCAGCAGTGATACCAGGGTTTATGGCTACACCTTC. V and J are TRBV2 and TRBJ1-2, with D possibly matching TRBD1 (5 bases). The V gene lost 3 bases and the J gene lost 5 bases, with 10 bases spanning the gap. Germline values: CDR1 SNHLY, CDR2 FYNNEI. This CDR3 region has 13 residues. The full variable domain, rest sourced from reference TRBV2 and TRBJ1-2, is EPEVTQTPSHQVTQMGQEVILRCVPISNHLYFYWYRQILGQKVEFLVSFYNNEISEKSEIFDDQFSVERPDGSNFTLKIRSTKLEDSAMYFCASSDTRVYGYTFGSGTRLTVV.

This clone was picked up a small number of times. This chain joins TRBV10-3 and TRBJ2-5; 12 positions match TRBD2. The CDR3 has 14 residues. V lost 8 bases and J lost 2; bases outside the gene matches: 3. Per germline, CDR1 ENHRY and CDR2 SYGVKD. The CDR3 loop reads CAISSGGEQETQYF. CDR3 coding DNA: TGTGCCATCTCTAGCGGGGGGGAGCAAGAGACCCAGTACTTC.